This T cell receptor (beta chain) was captured by sequencing in a study of T cells in Graves' hyperthyroidism and ophthalmopathy. Study at large: Before treatment of any kind, peripheral blood was taken at initial diagnosis. Study-wide results and caveats: Through a model of 13 V-J features, ophthalmopathy was separated from stable hyperthyroidism. Ophthalmopathy, which appeared later, was predicted by the model a median roughly 6.6 months before onset.

PBMCs were obtained from about 10 ml fresh peripheral blood. Trimming cost V 1 base and J 3 bases; bases outside gene matches: 4. The CDR3 is 15 amino acids. The germline CDR1 and CDR2 sequences are LNHDA and SQIVND (reference sequence). As to this clonotype: Its target is unknown.

Amplification of TCR beta CDR3 regions was performed using RNA transcripts as template. First-round RT-PCR targeting the TCR CDR3 was performed with the HTBI primer set. TCRdb re-called the multiplex PCR reads with MiXCR, one entry per CDR3 protein. The sample includes approximately 370,000 distinct CDR3 sequences, more than 13% seen only once; the top ten take 30% to 35%. This sequence originates from a woman in her 30s with Graves' hyperthyroidism. J is TRBJ2-5 and V is TRBV19, with TRBD1 matching 8 bases. The sequenced material came from blood. CDR3 sequence (DNA): TGTGCCAGTAGTATAGCAGGGGGCCTCGAAGAGACCCAGTACTTC. It encodes CASSIAGGLEETQYF.